This T cell receptor beta chain was retrieved from a study of regulatory T cells in long-lasting Graves disease. CDR3 regions were amplified by Arm-PCR using iRepertoire HTBI primers to build TCR beta libraries. Each CDR3 protein gets one entry after TCRdb re-called the multiplex PCR reads with MiXCR. In the table there are about 350,000 distinct CDR3 sequences, 16% of which are singletons. This clonotype was counted ten times or more. Looked up from germline, CDR1 is PRHDT and CDR2 is FYEKMQ (reference sequence). Trimming pared 3 bases from V and 0 bases from J, leaving 9 bases between. This CDR3 is built from 15 residues. Time point defined: newly diagnosed GD, antithyroid drugs for less than 3 months. Construction of the TCR library relied on RNA isolated from PBMCs. These data were likewise used in another study, on T cells in Graves' hyperthyroidism and ophthalmopathy.

The TCR sequence derives from a man in his forties with Graves disease. This rearrangement joins TRBV13 to TRBJ1-5; D gene unclear. Material: peripheral blood mononuclear cells (PBMCs), obtained at new diagnosis, from a patient treated with antithyroid drugs. CDR3 in DNA: TGTGCCAGCAGCTTGGGTGGGTATAGCAATCAGCCCCAGCATTTT. Amino acid sequence: CASSLGGYSNQPQHF. The variable domain in full, completed from reference TRBV13 and TRBJ1-5, reads AAGVIQSPRHLIKEKRETATLKCYPIPRHDTVYWYQQGPGQDPQFLISFYEKMQSDKGSIPDRFSAQQFSDYHSELNMSSLELGDSALYFCASSLGGYSNQPQHFGDGTRLSIL.